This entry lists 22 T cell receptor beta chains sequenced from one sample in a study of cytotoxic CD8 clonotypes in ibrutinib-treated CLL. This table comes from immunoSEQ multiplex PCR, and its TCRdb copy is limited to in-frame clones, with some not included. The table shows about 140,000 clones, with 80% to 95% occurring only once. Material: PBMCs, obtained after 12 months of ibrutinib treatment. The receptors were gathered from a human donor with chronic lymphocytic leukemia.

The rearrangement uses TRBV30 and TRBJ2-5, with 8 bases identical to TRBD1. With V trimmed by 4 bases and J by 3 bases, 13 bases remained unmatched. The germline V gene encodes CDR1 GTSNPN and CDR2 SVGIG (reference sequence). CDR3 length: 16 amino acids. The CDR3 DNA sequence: TGTGCCTGGACCGGAGGGATGGCGACAGGGGAAGAGACCCAGTACTTC. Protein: CAWTGGMATGEETQYF.

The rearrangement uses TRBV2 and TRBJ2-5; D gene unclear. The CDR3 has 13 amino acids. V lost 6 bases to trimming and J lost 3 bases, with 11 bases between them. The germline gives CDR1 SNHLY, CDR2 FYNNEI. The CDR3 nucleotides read TGTGCCAGCAGGGGCGGAACCAAAGAGACCCAGTACTTC. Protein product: CASRGGTKETQYF.

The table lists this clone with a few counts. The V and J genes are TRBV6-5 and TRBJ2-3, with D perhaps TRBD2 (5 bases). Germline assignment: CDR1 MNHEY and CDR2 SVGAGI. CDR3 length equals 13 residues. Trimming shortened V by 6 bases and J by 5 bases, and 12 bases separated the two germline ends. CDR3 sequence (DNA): TGTGCCAGCAGCAATACTAGGGAAGATACGCAGTATTTT. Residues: CASSNTREDTQYF.

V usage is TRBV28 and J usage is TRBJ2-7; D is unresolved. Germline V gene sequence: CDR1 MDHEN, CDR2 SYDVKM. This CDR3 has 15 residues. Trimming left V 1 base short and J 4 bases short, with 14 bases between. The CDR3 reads CASSLSQIPWYEQYF. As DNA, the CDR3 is TGTGCCAGCAGTTTATCGCAGATCCCTTGGTACGAGCAGTACTTC.

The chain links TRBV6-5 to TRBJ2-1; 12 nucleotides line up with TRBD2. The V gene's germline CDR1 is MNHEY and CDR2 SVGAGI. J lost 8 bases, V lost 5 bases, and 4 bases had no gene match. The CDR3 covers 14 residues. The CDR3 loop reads CASSTSGRFYEQFF. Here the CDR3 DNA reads TGTGCCAGCAGTACTAGCGGGAGGTTCTATGAGCAGTTCTTC.

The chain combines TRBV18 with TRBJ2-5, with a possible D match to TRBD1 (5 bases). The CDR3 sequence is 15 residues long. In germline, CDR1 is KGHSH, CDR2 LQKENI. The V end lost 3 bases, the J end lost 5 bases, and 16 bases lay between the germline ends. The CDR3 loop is CASSPQPAGKETQYF. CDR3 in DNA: TGTGCCAGCTCACCTCAGCCGGCAGGGAAGGAGACCCAGTACTTC.

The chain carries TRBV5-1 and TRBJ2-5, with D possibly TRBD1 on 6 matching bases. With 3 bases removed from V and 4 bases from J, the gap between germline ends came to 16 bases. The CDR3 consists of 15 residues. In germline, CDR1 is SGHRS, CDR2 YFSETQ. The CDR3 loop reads CASSWGPQGPETQYF. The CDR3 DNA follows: TGCGCCAGCAGCTGGGGGCCGCAGGGGCCAGAGACCCAGTACTTC.

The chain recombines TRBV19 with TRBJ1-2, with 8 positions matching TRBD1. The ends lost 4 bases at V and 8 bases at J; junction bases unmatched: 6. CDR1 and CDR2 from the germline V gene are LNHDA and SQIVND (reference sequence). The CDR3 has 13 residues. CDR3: CASSSQGAGGYTF. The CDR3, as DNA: TGTGCCAGTAGTAGCCAGGGGGCCGGCGGCTACACCTTC. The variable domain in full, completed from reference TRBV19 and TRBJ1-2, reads DGGITQSPKYLFRKEGQNVTLSCEQNLNHDAMYWYRQDPGQGLRLIYYSQIVNDFQKGDIAEGYSVSREKKESFPLTVTSAQKNPTAFYLCASSSQGAGGYTFGSGTRLTVV.

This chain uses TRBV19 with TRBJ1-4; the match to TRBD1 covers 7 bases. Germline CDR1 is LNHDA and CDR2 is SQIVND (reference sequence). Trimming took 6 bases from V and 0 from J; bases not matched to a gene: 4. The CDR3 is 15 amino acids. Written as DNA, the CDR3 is TGTGCCAGTAGCCTCCAGGGGGCAACTAATGAAAAACTGTTTTTT. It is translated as CASSLQGATNEKLFF.

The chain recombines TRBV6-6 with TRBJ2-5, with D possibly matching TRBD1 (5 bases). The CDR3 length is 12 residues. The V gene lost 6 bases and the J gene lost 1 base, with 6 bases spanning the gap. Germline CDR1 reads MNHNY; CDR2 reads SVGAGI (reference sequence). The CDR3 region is CASRRGQETQYF. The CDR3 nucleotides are TGTGCCAGCAGAAGGGGCCAAGAGACCCAGTACTTC.

Written as DNA, the CDR3 is TGTGCCAGCAGCGACACTTTAGCGGGAGGGAGCACCGGGGAGCTGTTTTTT. Protein sequence: CASSDTLAGGSTGELFF. J is TRBJ2-2 and V is TRBV9; TRBD2 matches 11 bases. V trimming: 3 bases; J trimming: 4 bases; junction bases outside the gene matches: 8. The CDR3 length is 17 residues. Germline V lookup: CDR1 SGDLS, CDR2 YYNGEE.

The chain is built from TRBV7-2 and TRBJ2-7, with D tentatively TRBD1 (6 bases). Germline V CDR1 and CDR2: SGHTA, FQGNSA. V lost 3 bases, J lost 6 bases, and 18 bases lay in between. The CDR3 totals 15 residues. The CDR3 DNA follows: TGTGCCAGCAGCTTGGCAGGGACAATTGGCCTCGAGCAGTACTTC. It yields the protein CASSLAGTIGLEQYF.

CDR3: CASSLNRGLDDEQFF. CDR3 coding DNA: TGTGCCAGCAGTTTAAACAGGGGGCTTGATGATGAGCAGTTCTTC. The V call is TRBV28, the J call TRBJ2-1; 9 nucleotides agree with TRBD1. After removal of 2 bases from V and 8 bases from J, the junction contained 7 bases not matched to a gene. Germline V gives CDR1 MDHEN, CDR2 SYDVKM. There are 15 residues in the CDR3. Together with reference TRBV28 and TRBJ2-1, the CDR3 gives the full variable domain: DVKVTQSSRYLVKRTGEKVFLECVQDMDHENMFWYRQDPGLGLRLIYFSYDVKMKEKGDIPEGYSVSREKKERFSLILESASTNQTSMYLCASSLNRGLDDEQFFGPGTRLTVL.

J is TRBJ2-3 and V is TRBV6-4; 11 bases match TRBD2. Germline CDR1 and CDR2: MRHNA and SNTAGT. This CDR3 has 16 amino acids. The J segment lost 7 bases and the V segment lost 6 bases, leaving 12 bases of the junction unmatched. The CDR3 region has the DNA TGTGCCAGCAGAAATAGCGGGAGGGCCCGGACGAATACGCAGTATTTT. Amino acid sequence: CASRNSGRARTNTQYF.

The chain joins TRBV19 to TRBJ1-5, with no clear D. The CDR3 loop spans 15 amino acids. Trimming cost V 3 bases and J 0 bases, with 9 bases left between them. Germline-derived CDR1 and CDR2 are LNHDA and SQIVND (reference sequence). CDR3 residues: CASSINGGSNQPQHF. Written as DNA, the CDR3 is TGTGCCAGTAGTATCAACGGTGGTAGCAATCAGCCCCAGCATTTT.

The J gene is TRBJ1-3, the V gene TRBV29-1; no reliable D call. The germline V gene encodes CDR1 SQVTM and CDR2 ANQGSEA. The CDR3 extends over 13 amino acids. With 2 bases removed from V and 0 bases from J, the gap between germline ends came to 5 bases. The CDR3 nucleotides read TGCAGCGTTGAATTACCCTCTGGAAACACCATATATTTT. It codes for CSVELPSGNTIYF.

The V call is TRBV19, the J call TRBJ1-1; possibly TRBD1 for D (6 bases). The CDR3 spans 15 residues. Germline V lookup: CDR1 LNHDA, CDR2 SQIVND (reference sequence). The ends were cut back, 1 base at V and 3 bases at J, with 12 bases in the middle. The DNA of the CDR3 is TGTGCCAGTAGTATAGGTAAGGACAGATACACTGAAGCTTTCTTT. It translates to CASSIGKDRYTEAFF.

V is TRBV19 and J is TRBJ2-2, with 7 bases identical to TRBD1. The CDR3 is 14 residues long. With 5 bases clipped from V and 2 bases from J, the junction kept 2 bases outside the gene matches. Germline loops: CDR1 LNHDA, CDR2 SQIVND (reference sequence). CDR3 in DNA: TGTGCCAGTAGTGGGACAGCCAACACCGGGGAGCTGTTTTTT. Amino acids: CASSGTANTGELFF.

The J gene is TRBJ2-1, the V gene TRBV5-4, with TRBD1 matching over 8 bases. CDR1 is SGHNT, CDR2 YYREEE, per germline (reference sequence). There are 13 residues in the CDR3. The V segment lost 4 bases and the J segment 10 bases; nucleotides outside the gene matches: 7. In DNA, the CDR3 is TGTGCCAGCAGCGCGGGACAGGCAGGCGAGCAGTTCTTC. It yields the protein CASSAGQAGEQFF.

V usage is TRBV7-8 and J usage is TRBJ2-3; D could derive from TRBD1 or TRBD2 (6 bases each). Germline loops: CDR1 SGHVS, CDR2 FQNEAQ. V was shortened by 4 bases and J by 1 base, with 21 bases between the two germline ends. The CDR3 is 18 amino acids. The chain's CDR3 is CASSSLGWGASGTDTQYF. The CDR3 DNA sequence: TGTGCCAGCAGCTCACTGGGATGGGGGGCTAGCGGCACAGATACGCAGTATTTT.

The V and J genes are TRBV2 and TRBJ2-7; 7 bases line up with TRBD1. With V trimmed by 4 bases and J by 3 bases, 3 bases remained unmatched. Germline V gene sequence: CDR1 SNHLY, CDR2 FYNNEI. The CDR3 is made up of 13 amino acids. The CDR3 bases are TGTGCCAGCAGTGTGGGACAGAGCTACGAGCAGTACTTC. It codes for CASSVGQSYEQYF.

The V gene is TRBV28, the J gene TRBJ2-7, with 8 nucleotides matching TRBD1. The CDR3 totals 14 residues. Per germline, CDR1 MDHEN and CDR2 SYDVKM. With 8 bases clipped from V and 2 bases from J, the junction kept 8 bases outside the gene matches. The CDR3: CASLRGRGPYEQYF. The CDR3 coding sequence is TGTGCCAGCCTCCGCGGCAGGGGGCCCTACGAGCAGTACTTC. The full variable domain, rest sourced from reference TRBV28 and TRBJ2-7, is DVKVTQSSRYLVKRTGEKVFLECVQDMDHENMFWYRQDPGLGLRLIYFSYDVKMKEKGDIPEGYSVSREKKERFSLILESASTNQTSMYLCASLRGRGPYEQYFGPGTRLTVT.